This TCR beta chain appears in the sequencing data of a study of blood T cell repertoires in COVID-19. Study-wide context: Sites in the United States, Italy and Spain provided acute and convalescent COVID-19 samples. Nucleic acid was either cDNA or gDNA, and it came from T cells, B-cell-depleted T cells, or PBMCs.

Authors' processing steps: The authors estimated nucleated cell counts from reference gene primer amplification. Sequenced by immunoSEQ multiplex PCR; TCRdb stores in-frame clones only, minus some. The DNA was the basis for D and trimming; V, J and clone size are from that table. The data contain 200,000 or so clones, 86% of them seen just once; the ten biggest clones take up 0.78%. The trim removed 8 bases at V and 5 bases at J, leaving 4 bases unmatched. This CDR3 is 12 amino acids long. Germline lookup yields CDR1 LNHDA and CDR2 SQIVND (reference sequence). V gene TRBV19 combines with J gene TRBJ1-1, with 8 bases lining up with TRBD1. The sequencing sample was made of peripheral blood. The receptor's source is a woman in her 70s with acute or convalescent COVID-19. For the CDR3, the DNA is TGTGCCAGTTCAGGGGGCAGGACTGAAGCTTTCTTT. Its protein is CASSGGRTEAFF.